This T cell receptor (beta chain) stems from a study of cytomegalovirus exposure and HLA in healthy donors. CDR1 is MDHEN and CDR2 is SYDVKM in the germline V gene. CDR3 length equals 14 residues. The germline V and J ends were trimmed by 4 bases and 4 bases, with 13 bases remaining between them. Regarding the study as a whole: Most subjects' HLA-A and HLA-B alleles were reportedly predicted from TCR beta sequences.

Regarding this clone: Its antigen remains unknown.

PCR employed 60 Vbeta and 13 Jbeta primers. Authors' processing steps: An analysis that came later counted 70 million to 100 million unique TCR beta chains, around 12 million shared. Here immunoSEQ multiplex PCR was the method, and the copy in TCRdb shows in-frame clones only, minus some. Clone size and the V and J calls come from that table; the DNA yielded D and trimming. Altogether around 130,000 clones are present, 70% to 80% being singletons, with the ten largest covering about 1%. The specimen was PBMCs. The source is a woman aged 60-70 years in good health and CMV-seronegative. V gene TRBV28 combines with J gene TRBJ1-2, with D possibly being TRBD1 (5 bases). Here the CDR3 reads CASSSAGYVYGYTF. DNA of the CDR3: TGTGCCAGCAGTTCGGCAGGGTATGTCTATGGCTACACCTTC.